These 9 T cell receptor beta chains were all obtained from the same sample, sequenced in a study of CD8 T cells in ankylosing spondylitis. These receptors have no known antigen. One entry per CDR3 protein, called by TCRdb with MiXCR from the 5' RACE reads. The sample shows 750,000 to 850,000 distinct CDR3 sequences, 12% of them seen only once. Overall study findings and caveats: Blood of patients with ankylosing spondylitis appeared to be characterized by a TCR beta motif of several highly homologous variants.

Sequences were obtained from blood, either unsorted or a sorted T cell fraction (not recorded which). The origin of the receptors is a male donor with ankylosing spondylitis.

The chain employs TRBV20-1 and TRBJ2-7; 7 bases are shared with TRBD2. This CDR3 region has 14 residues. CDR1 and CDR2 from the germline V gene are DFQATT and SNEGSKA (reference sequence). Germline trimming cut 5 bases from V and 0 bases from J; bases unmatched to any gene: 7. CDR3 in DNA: TGCAGTGCTTCTCTTAGCGGGTTCTCCTACGAGCAGTACTTC. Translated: CSASLSGFSYEQYF.

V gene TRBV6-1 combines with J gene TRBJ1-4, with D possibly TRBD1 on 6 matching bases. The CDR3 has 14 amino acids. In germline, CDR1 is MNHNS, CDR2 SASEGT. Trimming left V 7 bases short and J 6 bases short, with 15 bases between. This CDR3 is CASTQIEGDEKLFF. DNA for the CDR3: TGTGCCAGCACCCAAATCGAGGGGGATGAAAAACTGTTTTTT.

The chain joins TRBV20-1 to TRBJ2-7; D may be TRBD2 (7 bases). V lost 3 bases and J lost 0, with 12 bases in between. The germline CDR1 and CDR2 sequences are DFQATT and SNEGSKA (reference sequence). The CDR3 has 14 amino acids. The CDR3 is CSASRGGPSYEQYF. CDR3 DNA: TGCAGTGCTAGTAGGGGGGGGCCCTCCTACGAGCAGTACTTC.

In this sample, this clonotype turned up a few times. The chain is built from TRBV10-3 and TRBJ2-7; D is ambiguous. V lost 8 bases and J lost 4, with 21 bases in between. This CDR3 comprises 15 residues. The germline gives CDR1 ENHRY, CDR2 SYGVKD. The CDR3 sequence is CAISGPSHLLYEQYF. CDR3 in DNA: TGTGCCATCTCTGGACCGAGTCATCTATTGTACGAGCAGTACTTC.

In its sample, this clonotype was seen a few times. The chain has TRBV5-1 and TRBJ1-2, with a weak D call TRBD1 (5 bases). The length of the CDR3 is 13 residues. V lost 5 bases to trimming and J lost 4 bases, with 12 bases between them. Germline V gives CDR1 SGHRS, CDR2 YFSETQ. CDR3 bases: TGCGCCAGCAGTTCCGGGACGCCCTATGGCTACACCTTC. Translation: CASSSGTPYGYTF.

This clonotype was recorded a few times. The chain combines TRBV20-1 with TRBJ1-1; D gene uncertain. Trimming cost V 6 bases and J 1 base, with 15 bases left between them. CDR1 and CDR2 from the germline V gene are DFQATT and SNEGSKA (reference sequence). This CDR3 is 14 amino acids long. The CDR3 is CSAVRPGGNTEAFF. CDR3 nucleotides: TGCAGTGCCGTGAGACCTGGCGGGAACACTGAAGCTTTCTTT.

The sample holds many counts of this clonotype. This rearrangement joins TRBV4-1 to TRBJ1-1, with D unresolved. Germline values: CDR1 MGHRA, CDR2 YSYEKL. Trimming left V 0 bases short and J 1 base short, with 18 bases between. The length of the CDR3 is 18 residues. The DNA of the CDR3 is TGCGCCAGCAGCCAAGATCCCGGCTCGGGGAGGAGGAACACTGAAGCTTTCTTT. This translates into CASSQDPGSGRRNTEAFF.

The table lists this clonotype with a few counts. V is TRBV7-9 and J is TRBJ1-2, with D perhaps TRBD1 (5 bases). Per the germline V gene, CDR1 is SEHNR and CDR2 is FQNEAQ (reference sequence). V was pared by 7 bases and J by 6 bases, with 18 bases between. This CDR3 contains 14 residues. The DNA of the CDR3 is TGTGCCAGCACCTCCCGTCCAGAGGGGCATGGCTACACCTTC. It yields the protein CASTSRPEGHGYTF.

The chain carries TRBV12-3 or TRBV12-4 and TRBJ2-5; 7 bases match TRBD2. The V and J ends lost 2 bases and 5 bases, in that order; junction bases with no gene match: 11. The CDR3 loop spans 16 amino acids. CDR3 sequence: CASSLLRRGYGETQYF. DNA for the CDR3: TGTGCCAGCAGTTTACTTAGGCGGGGGTACGGCGAGACCCAGTACTTC.